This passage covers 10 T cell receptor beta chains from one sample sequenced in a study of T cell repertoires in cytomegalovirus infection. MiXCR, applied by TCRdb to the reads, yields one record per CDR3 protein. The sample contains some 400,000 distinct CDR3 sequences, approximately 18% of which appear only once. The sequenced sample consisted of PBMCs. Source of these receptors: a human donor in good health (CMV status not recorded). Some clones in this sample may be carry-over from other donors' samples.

CDR3 amino acids: CAAGQAPNTGELFF. The DNA for the CDR3 is TGTGCCGCGGGACAGGCTCCGAACACCGGGGAGCTGTTTTTT. V gene TRBV15 combines with J gene TRBJ2-2, with 8 bases lining up with TRBD1. Trimming took 11 bases from V and 0 from J; bases not matched to a gene: 5. Germline V gene sequence: CDR1 LNHNV, CDR2 YYDKDF (reference sequence). This CDR3 is built from 14 residues. Combining the CDR3 with reference TRBV15 and TRBJ2-2 gives the whole variable domain DAMVIQNPRYQVTQFGKPVTLSCSQTLNHNVMYWYQQKSSQAPKLLFHYYDKDFNNEADTPDNFQSRRPNTSFCFLDIRSPGLGDTAMYLCAAGQAPNTGELFFGEGSRLTVL.

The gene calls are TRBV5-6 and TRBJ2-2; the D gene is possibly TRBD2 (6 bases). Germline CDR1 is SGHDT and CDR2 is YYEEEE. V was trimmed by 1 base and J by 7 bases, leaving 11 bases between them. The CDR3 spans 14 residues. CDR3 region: CASSLWDSGGELFF. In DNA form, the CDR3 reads TGTGCCAGCAGCTTGTGGGATAGCGGCGGGGAGCTGTTTTTT.

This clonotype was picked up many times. CDR3 sequence (DNA): TGTGCCAGCAGCTTAAGGACAGCCTACACTGAAGCTTTCTTT. Protein sequence: CASSLRTAYTEAFF. The chain combines TRBV7-9 with TRBJ1-1; D perhaps matches TRBD1 (6 bases). Germline CDR1 is SEHNR and CDR2 is FQNEAQ (reference sequence). The CDR3 totals 14 residues. Trimming stripped 2 bases from V and 3 bases from J, with 10 bases between.

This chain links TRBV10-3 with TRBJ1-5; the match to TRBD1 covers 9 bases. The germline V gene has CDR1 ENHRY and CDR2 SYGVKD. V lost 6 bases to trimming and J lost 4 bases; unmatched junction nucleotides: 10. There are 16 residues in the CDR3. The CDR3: CAIRLQGAISNQPQHF. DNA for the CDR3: TGTGCCATCAGACTACAGGGGGCGATTAGTAATCAGCCCCAGCATTTT.

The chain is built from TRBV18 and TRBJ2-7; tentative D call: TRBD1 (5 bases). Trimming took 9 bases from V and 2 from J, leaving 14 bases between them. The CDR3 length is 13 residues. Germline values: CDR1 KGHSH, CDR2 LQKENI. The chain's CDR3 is CASTDRHPYEQYF. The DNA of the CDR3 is TGTGCCAGTACAGACAGACACCCCTACGAGCAGTACTTC.

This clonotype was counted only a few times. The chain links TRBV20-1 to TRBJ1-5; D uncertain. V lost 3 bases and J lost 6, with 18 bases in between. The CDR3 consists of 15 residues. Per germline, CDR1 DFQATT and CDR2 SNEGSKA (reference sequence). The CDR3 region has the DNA TGCAGTGCTAGGCCGAACGGGGTGACGGGTCAGCCCCAGCATTTT. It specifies CSARPNGVTGQPQHF.

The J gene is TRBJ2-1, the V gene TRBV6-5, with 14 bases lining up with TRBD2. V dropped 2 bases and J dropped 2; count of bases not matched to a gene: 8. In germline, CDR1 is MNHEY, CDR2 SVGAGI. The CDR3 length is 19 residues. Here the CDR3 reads CASSYLGLAGELAYNEQFF. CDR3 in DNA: TGTGCCAGCAGTTACCTGGGACTAGCGGGAGAATTGGCCTACAATGAGCAGTTCTTC.

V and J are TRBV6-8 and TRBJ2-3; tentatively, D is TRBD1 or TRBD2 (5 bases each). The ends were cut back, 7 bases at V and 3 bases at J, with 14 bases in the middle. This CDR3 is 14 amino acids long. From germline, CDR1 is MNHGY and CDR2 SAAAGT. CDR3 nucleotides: TGTGCCAGCAAGTACGGGACGCAAACAGATACGCAGTATTTT. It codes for CASKYGTQTDTQYF.

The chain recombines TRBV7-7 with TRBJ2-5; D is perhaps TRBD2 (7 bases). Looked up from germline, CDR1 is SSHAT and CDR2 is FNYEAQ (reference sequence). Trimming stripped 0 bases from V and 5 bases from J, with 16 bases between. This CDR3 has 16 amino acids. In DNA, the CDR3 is TGTGCCAGCAGCTTAGCTTTTGGCGGGGGCCAGGAGACCCAGTACTTC. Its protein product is CASSLAFGGGQETQYF.

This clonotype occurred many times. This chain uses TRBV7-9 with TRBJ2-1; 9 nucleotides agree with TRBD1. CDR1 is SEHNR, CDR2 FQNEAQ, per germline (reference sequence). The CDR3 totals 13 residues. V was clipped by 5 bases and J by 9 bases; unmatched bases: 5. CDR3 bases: TGTGCCAGCAGCGCGACAGGGGGAGGTGAGCAGTTCTTC. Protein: CASSATGGGEQFF.